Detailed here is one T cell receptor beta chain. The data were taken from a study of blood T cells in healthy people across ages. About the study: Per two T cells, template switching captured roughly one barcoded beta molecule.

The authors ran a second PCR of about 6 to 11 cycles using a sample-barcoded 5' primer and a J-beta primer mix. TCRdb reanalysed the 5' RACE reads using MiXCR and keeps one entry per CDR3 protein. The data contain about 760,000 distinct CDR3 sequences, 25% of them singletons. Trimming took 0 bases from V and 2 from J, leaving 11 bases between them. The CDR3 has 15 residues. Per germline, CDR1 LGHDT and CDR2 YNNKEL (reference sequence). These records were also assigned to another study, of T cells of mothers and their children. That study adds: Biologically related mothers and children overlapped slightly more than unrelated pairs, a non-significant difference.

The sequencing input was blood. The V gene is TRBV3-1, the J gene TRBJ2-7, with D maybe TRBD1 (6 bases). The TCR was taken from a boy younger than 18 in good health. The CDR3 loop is CASSQDKQGAYEQYF. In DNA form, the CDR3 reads TGTGCCAGCAGCCAAGATAAACAGGGCGCCTACGAGCAGTACTTC.